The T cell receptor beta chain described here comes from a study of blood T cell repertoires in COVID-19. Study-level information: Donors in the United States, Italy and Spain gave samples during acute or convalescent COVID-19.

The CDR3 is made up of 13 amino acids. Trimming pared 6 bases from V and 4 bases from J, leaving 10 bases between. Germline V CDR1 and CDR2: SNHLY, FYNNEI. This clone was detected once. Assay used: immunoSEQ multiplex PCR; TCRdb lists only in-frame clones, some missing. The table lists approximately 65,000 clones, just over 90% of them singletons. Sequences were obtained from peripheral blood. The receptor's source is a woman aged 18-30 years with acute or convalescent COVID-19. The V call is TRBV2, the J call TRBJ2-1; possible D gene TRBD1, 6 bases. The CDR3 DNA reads TGTGCCAGCAGGTGGGACAAGTACAATGAGCAGTTCTTC. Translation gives CASRWDKYNEQFF. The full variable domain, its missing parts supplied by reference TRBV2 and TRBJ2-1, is EPEVTQTPSHQVTQMGQEVILRCVPISNHLYFYWYRQILGQKVEFLVSFYNNEISEKSEIFDDQFSVERPDGSNFTLKIRSTKLEDSAMYFCASRWDKYNEQFFGPGTRLTVL.